This T cell receptor (beta chain) was observed in a study of shared clonotypes between healthy human individuals. Repertoires were generated with immunoSEQ multiplex PCR, while TCRdb's copy carries only in-frame clones and drops some. Found here are roughly 500,000 clones, 70% to 80% of them singletons; the top ten hold around 13%. The clonotype originates from a woman between 40 and 55 years old in good health. Some clones in this sample may be carry-over from other donors' samples. The specimen sequenced was PBMCs.

CDR3 loop: CASSLAGSDTQYF. DNA for the CDR3: TGTGCCAGCAGCTTGGCCGGGTCAGATACGCAGTATTTT. The chain links TRBV5-8 to TRBJ2-3; D remains ambiguous. The CDR3 length is 13 residues. Per germline, CDR1 SGHTS and CDR2 YDEGEE. The germline V and J ends were trimmed by 0 bases and 4 bases, with 6 bases remaining between them.